The 20 T cell receptor beta chains reported below all come from one sample, sequenced in a study of blood T cell repertoires in COVID-19. TCRdb keeps only in-frame clones here, not all; method: immunoSEQ multiplex PCR. The profile shows approximately 240,000 clones, 83% of them singletons. Sequencing input: peripheral blood. Receptors originate from a woman in her thirties with COVID-19, enrolled during active disease.

This chain uses TRBV7-8 with TRBJ2-2; 9 nucleotides match TRBD2. Germline V gene sequence: CDR1 SGHVS, CDR2 FQNEAQ. Trimming removed 3 bases from V and 1 base from J; junction bases left unmatched: 0. The CDR3 is 15 amino acids. This chain's CDR3 is CASSFSGGNTGELFF. The CDR3 nucleotides read TGTGCCAGCAGCTTTAGCGGGGGGAACACCGGGGAGCTGTTTTTT.

The V and J genes are TRBV29-1 and TRBJ2-7; 16 bases match TRBD2. Trimming cost V 1 base and J 3 bases; bases outside gene matches: 6. The CDR3 contains 17 residues. Germline CDR1 SQVTM, CDR2 ANQGSEA. This chain's CDR3 is CSVEAGLAGGQRYEQYF. CDR3 bases: TGCAGCGTTGAAGCGGGACTAGCGGGAGGGCAGCGCTACGAGCAGTACTTC.

This clone was detected only once. The V and J genes are TRBV6-4 and TRBJ2-7; weak D call: TRBD2 (5 bases). Germline V gene sequence: CDR1 MRHNA, CDR2 SNTAGT. Trimming took off 8 bases at V and 0 bases at J, with 8 bases between the two ends. The CDR3 length is 12 residues. In DNA, the CDR3 is TGTGCCAGCGCGGGTCCCTCCTACGAGCAGTACTTC. Translated, it gives CASAGPSYEQYF.

The gene calls are TRBV27 and TRBJ1-1, with no clear D. Germline values: CDR1 MNHEY, CDR2 SMNVEV (reference sequence). The ends were cut back, 5 bases at V and 0 bases at J, with 13 bases in the middle. The length of the CDR3 is 15 residues. The CDR3 DNA follows: TGTGCCAGCAGTCAGAGGCTGGGTATGAACACTGAAGCTTTCTTT. It yields the protein CASSQRLGMNTEAFF.

This clone was recorded once. The rearrangement uses TRBV5-4 and TRBJ2-3, with a possible D match to TRBD1 (6 bases). Germline CDR1 SGHNT, CDR2 YYREEE (reference sequence). V lost 4 bases and J 2 bases, leaving 17 bases between the germline ends. This CDR3 spans 16 amino acids. The CDR3 sequence: CASSPRTVIPTDTQYF. CDR3 DNA: TGTGCCAGCAGCCCCAGGACAGTCATACCCACAGATACGCAGTATTTT.

This sequence joins TRBV4-2 and TRBJ2-5; TRBD1 is a possible D gene (5 bases). The germline gives CDR1 LGHNA, CDR2 YNFKEQ. V lost 1 base and J 4 bases, leaving 13 bases between the germline ends. The CDR3 totals 15 residues. CDR3 protein: CASSQADRVGETQYF. The CDR3 nucleotides read TGTGCCAGCAGCCAAGCCGACAGAGTAGGAGAGACCCAGTACTTC.

V and J are TRBV4-3 and TRBJ1-4; 7 nucleotides match TRBD1. J gave up 3 bases and V 4 bases, and 5 bases lay outside the gene matches. This CDR3 region has 15 residues. Germline CDR1 and CDR2: LGHNA and YSLEER. The CDR3 region has the DNA TGCGCCAGCAGCCCCACCAGGGGGGCTAATGAAAAACTGTTTTTT. It encodes CASSPTRGANEKLFF.

The rearrangement links TRBV11-2 to TRBJ2-1; D might be TRBD2 (6 bases). The germline gives CDR1 SGHAT, CDR2 FQNNGV. Trimming stripped 4 bases from V and 7 bases from J, with 26 bases between. The CDR3 runs to 18 residues. The DNA of the CDR3 is TGTGCCAGCAGCTCCGGATGGGGCGGGACGCAGCCCTTAAATGAGCAGTTCTTC. As protein: CASSSGWGGTQPLNEQFF.

Comment on this clone: Other DNA sequences from this sample encode an identical CDR3 as well. The chain combines TRBV19 with TRBJ2-3, with D hard to call. Germline CDR1 and CDR2: LNHDA and SQIVND (reference sequence). V shed 6 bases and J shed 6 bases, with 7 bases lying between them. The CDR3 length is 11 residues. In DNA form, the CDR3 reads TGTGCCAGTAGCCGGTGGGATACGCAGTATTTT. Translating gives CASSRWDTQYF.

The chain employs TRBV23-1 and TRBJ2-2, with a tentative D call TRBD2 (5 bases). TRBV23-1 is an open reading frame, and its role is uncertain. The CDR3 spans 19 residues. V lost 2 bases, J lost 0 bases, and 19 bases lay in between. The CDR3 loop is CASSQPPWGARANTGELFF. CDR3 bases: TGCGCCAGCAGTCAACCCCCCTGGGGAGCGCGCGCGAACACCGGGGAGCTGTTTTTT.

The V call is TRBV6-6, the J call TRBJ2-7, with a possible D match to TRBD2 (6 bases). The CDR3 contains 13 residues. Trimming stripped 3 bases from V and 3 bases from J, with 9 bases between. CDR1 MNHNY and CDR2 SVGAGI come from the germline V gene (reference sequence). The CDR3 nucleotides read TGTGCCAGCAGTTATGAGGGAGGCTACGAGCAGTACTTC. The encoded protein is CASSYEGGYEQYF.

This chain connects TRBV30 to TRBJ1-6; maybe TRBD1 (6 bases). CDR1 and CDR2 (germline): GTSNPN, SVGIG (reference sequence). The CDR3 loop spans 16 amino acids. The V and J ends lost 3 bases and 3 bases respectively, with 15 bases between them. The CDR3 sequence: CAWRHGQLVYNSPLHF. The CDR3 nucleotides are TGTGCCTGGAGACATGGACAGCTCGTCTATAATTCACCCCTCCACTTT.

V is TRBV19 and J is TRBJ1-4; D is unresolved. Trimming stripped 6 bases from V and 4 bases from J, with 12 bases between. The CDR3 is 14 amino acids. Germline values: CDR1 LNHDA, CDR2 SQIVND (reference sequence). The CDR3 DNA follows: TGTGCCAGTAGGGGCCGGACTTATAATGAAAAACTGTTTTTT. This sequence encodes CASRGRTYNEKLFF. Variable domain in full (rest from reference TRBV19 and TRBJ1-4): DGGITQSPKYLFRKEGQNVTLSCEQNLNHDAMYWYRQDPGQGLRLIYYSQIVNDFQKGDIAEGYSVSREKKESFPLTVTSAQKNPTAFYLCASRGRTYNEKLFFGSGTQLSVL.

The rearrangement uses TRBV12-3 or TRBV12-4 and TRBJ2-7; 11 bases are shared with TRBD2. The CDR3 spans 13 residues. V shed 5 bases, J shed 6 bases, and the junction held 3 bases outside the gene matches. The CDR3 here is CASSALAGGEQYF. The CDR3 nucleotides read TGTGCCAGCAGTGCCCTAGCGGGAGGCGAGCAGTACTTC.

The table lists this clone with a few counts. V and J are TRBV11-3 and TRBJ2-1; the D is unclear. The germline gives CDR1 SGHNT, CDR2 YENEEA. There are 16 residues in the CDR3. The germline V and J ends were trimmed by 6 bases and 5 bases, with 20 bases remaining between them. DNA for the CDR3: TGTGCCAGCAGTAAAACGGCAGGCCTTATACACAATGAGCAGTTCTTC. This encodes CASSKTAGLIHNEQFF.

This chain links TRBV9 with TRBJ1-6; D is perhaps TRBD1 (6 bases). Germline V gene sequence: CDR1 SGDLS, CDR2 YYNGEE. The germline V and J ends were trimmed by 3 bases and 7 bases, with 11 bases remaining between them. This CDR3 spans 14 amino acids. The CDR3 nucleotides are TGTGCCAGCAGCGAGGCCCAGGGGAATTCACCCCTCCACTTT. This encodes CASSEAQGNSPLHF.

The chain recombines TRBV11-2 with TRBJ2-7, with 10 bases matching TRBD1. This CDR3 spans 13 amino acids. CDR1 is SGHAT and CDR2 is FQNNGV in the germline V gene. Trimming cost V 1 base and J 10 bases; bases outside gene matches: 4. CDR3 DNA sequence: TGTGCCAGCAGCTTAGGGGGACAGGGGAAACAGTACTTC. This gives the protein CASSLGGQGKQYF. The variable domain in full, with the rest retrieved from reference TRBV11-2 and TRBJ2-7, is EAGVAQSPRYKIIEKRQSVAFWCNPISGHATLYWYQQILGQGPKLLIQFQNNGVVDDSQLPKDRFSAERLKGVDSTLKIQPAKLEDSAVYLCASSLGGQGKQYFGPGTRLTVT.

J is TRBJ2-5 and V is TRBV24-1, with 13 bases fitting TRBD2. The V and J ends lost 4 bases and 7 bases, in that order; junction bases with no gene match: 8. Germline V CDR1 and CDR2: KGHDR, SFDVKD. The CDR3 length is 16 residues. The CDR3, as DNA: TGTGCCACCAGTGAGAACGGACTAGCGGGAGAAGGGACCCAGTACTTC. As protein: CATSENGLAGEGTQYF.

The chain uses TRBV27 and TRBJ2-7; 7 bases match TRBD2. Trimming at V came to 5 bases and at J to 6 bases, leaving 7 bases not matched to a gene. The CDR3 spans 13 residues. Germline CDR1 is MNHEY and CDR2 is SMNVEV (reference sequence). The CDR3 DNA sequence: TGTGCCAGCAGTACAGACTGGGAGGGCGAGCAGTACTTC. Translated, it gives CASSTDWEGEQYF.

V and J are TRBV5-4 and TRBJ1-1, with 7 nucleotides matching TRBD1. The CDR3 extends over 15 amino acids. V was clipped by 0 bases and J by 4 bases; unmatched bases: 6. In germline, CDR1 is SGHNT, CDR2 YYREEE (reference sequence). The CDR3 sequence is CASSLGAGGLTEAFF. As DNA, the CDR3 is TGTGCCAGCAGCTTGGGGGCAGGGGGACTCACTGAAGCTTTCTTT.